This T cell receptor beta chain was identified during a study of early stage breast cancer tumors. About the study: Most invasive tumors, about 70% of the 16, were ER+/PR+/HER2-.

This clone was seen just once. Its antigen remains unknown. Study results and limitations: Tumors had about 2.3-fold higher T cell density than normal breast.

The CDR3 runs 15 residues. Losses at the gene ends were 2 bases for V and 6 bases for J; bases not matched to a gene: 9. The germline gives CDR1 MGHDK, CDR2 SYGVNS. Each sample had two DNA replicates, roughly 0.48 ug blood or around 1.4 ug tissue. The assay was immunoSEQ multiplex PCR, and TCRdb's table has in-frame clones only and misses some. The repertoire holds more than 65,000 clones, with about 85% as singletons. The rearrangement joins TRBV25-1 to TRBJ2-7; 8 bases align to TRBD2. The TCR was taken from a person aged 40-50 years with breast cancer. The specimen sequenced was blood. CDR3: CASSEGGRTLSEQYF. CDR3 coding DNA: TGTGCCAGCAGTGAAGGCGGGAGGACCCTCAGCGAGCAGTACTTC.